What follows describes a single TCR beta chain. The antigen is unknown. This sample was included in a study of shared clonotypes between healthy human individuals. Study-wide results and limits: An expected dependence of interdonor clonotype sharing on sequencing depth was noted.

V lost 0 bases, J lost 4 bases, and 12 bases lay in between. Germline assignment: CDR1 LNHNV and CDR2 YYDKDF (reference sequence). CDR3 size: 16 residues. Donors were healthy HIV-negative adults without recently reported acute infections or vaccinations. Authors' data handling: As immunoSEQ supplied junction-only sequences (without quality scores), filtering differed. The assay was immunoSEQ multiplex PCR, and TCRdb's table has in-frame clones only and misses some. Clone size and V and J calls were adopted from that table, with D and trimming inferred from the DNA. This table holds about 480,000 clones, roughly 79% found once.

This sequence was found in a woman in her thirties or forties in good health. Some clones in this sample may be carry-over from other donors' samples. The sequenced sample was PBMCs. V is TRBV15 and J is TRBJ2-2; D is perhaps TRBD2 (6 bases). The CDR3 sequence is CATSRESGGGTGELFF. DNA of the CDR3: TGTGCCACCAGCAGAGAATCCGGGGGTGGCACCGGGGAGCTGTTTTTT. The variable domain in full, completed from reference TRBV15 and TRBJ2-2, reads DAMVIQNPRYQVTQFGKPVTLSCSQTLNHNVMYWYQQKSSQAPKLLFHYYDKDFNNEADTPDNFQSRRPNTSFCFLDIRSPGLGDTAMYLCATSRESGGGTGELFFGEGSRLTVL.